The 31 T cell receptor beta chains below come from one sample, sequenced in a study of shared clonotypes between healthy human individuals. The method was immunoSEQ multiplex PCR; TCRdb's version includes in-frame clones alone and lacks a portion of them. The sample records some 1.4 million clones, approximately 96% being singletons. Source material: naive CD4+ T cells sorted from blood. Subset: CD45RA+ positively selected. These TCRs come from a man aged 25-45 years in good health.

The chain combines TRBV10-3 with TRBJ1-2, with D unclear. Deletions cut 8 bases from V and 6 bases from J, with 13 bases between. Germline lookup yields CDR1 ENHRY and CDR2 SYGVKD. The CDR3 totals 12 residues. This CDR3 reads CAIVGSGDGYTF. The CDR3, as DNA: TGTGCCATCGTGGGTTCCGGGGATGGCTACACCTTC.

J is TRBJ2-2 and V is TRBV12-2. TRBV12-2 corresponds to a pseudogene. This CDR3 is built from 17 residues. Here the CDR3 reads CASRKGPEHGTNGELFF. Written as DNA, the CDR3 is TGTGCAAGTCGCAAAGGCCCCGAACACGGGACGAACGGGGAGCTGTTTTTT.

V gene TRBV7-6 combines with J gene TRBJ2-1; D may match TRBD1 or TRBD2 (5 bases each). Germline-derived CDR1 and CDR2 are SGHVS and FNYEAQ. Trimming cost V 4 bases and J 7 bases, with 17 bases left between them. The CDR3 has 15 residues. Here the CDR3 DNA reads TGTGCCAGCAGCTACGGGAATCAGGGTGGGAATGAGCAGTTCTTC. Its translation is CASSYGNQGGNEQFF.

Notes on this clone: The sample carries other DNA sequences with the same CDR3. This sequence joins TRBV19 and TRBJ2-7, with TRBD1 as a possible D gene (6 bases). The CDR3 is made up of 13 amino acids. Trimming cost V 5 bases and J 2 bases, with 10 bases left between them. From germline, CDR1 is LNHDA and CDR2 SQIVND (reference sequence). As DNA, the CDR3 is TGTGCCAGTAGTCGGACAGTCACCTACGAGCAGTACTTC. Residues: CASSRTVTYEQYF.

V is TRBV7-3 and J is TRBJ2-1, with 7 nucleotides matching TRBD2. V was clipped by 1 base and J by 9 bases; unmatched bases: 3. CDR3 length: 13 residues. Germline CDR1 reads SGHTA; CDR2 reads FQGTGA. The CDR3 sequence is CASSLKGGVEQFF. CDR3 sequence (DNA): TGTGCCAGCAGCTTAAAGGGAGGGGTTGAGCAGTTCTTC.

V gene TRBV6-6 combines with J gene TRBJ1-2, with D perhaps TRBD1 (5 bases). The CDR3 has 15 amino acids. V lost 6 bases and J lost 4, with 18 bases in between. From germline, CDR1 is MNHNY and CDR2 SVGAGI (reference sequence). CDR3 DNA sequence: TGTGCCAGCAGGCCGCCCCAAGACAGATCCTATGGCTACACCTTC. This gives the protein CASRPPQDRSYGYTF.

V usage is TRBV4-2 and J usage is TRBJ2-3, with 9 nucleotides matching TRBD2. Germline V gene lookup returns CDR1 LGHNA and CDR2 YNFKEQ. J lost 2 bases, V lost 0 bases, and 6 bases had no gene match. This CDR3 is built from 17 residues. The CDR3 sequence: CASSQDGVAGDTDTQYF. Written as DNA, the CDR3 is TGTGCCAGCAGCCAAGATGGGGTAGCGGGAGACACAGATACGCAGTATTTT.

This clone was observed a handful of times. The genes are TRBV30 and TRBJ1-1; 7 bases align to TRBD1. The ends lost 8 bases at V and 1 base at J; junction bases unmatched: 4. The CDR3 totals 12 residues. CDR1 and CDR2 from the germline V gene are GTSNPN and SVGIG (reference sequence). CDR3 amino acids: CARDRKNTEAFF. The DNA for the CDR3 is TGTGCCCGGGACAGAAAGAACACTGAAGCTTTCTTT.

The chain carries TRBV9 and TRBJ1-2, with D perhaps matching TRBD1 (5 bases). In germline, CDR1 is SGDLS, CDR2 YYNGEE. This CDR3 region has 17 residues. Trimming pared 4 bases from V and 8 bases from J, leaving 27 bases between. CDR3 DNA: TGTGCCAGCAGCTTCAGGGTCCACAGCAGCGAGGGAGGGGGCTACACCTTC. It codes for CASSFRVHSSEGGGYTF.

This chain uses TRBV11-2 with TRBJ2-4; 7 positions match TRBD1. CDR1 is SGHAT and CDR2 is FQNNGV in the germline V gene. The J segment lost 5 bases and the V segment lost 4 bases, leaving 8 bases of the junction unmatched. The CDR3 length is 15 residues. The CDR3 bases are TGTGCCAGCAGCTACACAACAGGGGCGCAAAACATTCAGTACTTC. Amino acid sequence: CASSYTTGAQNIQYF. Looking up the rest from reference TRBV11-2 and TRBJ2-4 gives the full variable domain: EAGVAQSPRYKIIEKRQSVAFWCNPISGHATLYWYQQILGQGPKLLIQFQNNGVVDDSQLPKDRFSAERLKGVDSTLKIQPAKLEDSAVYLCASSYTTGAQNIQYFGAGTRLSVL.

The chain has TRBV7-8 and TRBJ1-1; the D gene is possibly TRBD1 (5 bases). Germline V gene lookup returns CDR1 SGHVS and CDR2 FQNEAQ. This CDR3 comprises 15 residues. V was clipped by 4 bases and J by 4 bases, with 16 bases between them. CDR3 bases: TGTGCCAGCAGCTCCTGGGGGGGGATGGCCACTGAAGCTTTCTTT. The encoded protein is CASSSWGGMATEAFF.

The chain recombines TRBV15 with TRBJ2-5, with no clear D. In germline, CDR1 is LNHNV, CDR2 YYDKDF (reference sequence). The CDR3 has 12 amino acids. The ends were cut back, 4 bases at V and 0 bases at J, with 3 bases in the middle. The CDR3 DNA sequence: TGTGCCACCAGCACCAACCAAGAGACCCAGTACTTC. Amino acid sequence: CATSTNQETQYF.

This clone has just one count. CDR3 region: CATSRDLGPRGVYGYTF. The CDR3 DNA reads as TGTGCCACCAGCAGAGATTTGGGACCCCGGGGGGTCTATGGCTACACCTTC. This chain links TRBV15 with TRBJ1-2; TRBD1 might be the D (5 bases). Germline assignment: CDR1 LNHNV and CDR2 YYDKDF (reference sequence). CDR3 length: 17 amino acids. V was trimmed by 0 bases and J by 4 bases, leaving 18 bases between them.

V gene TRBV9 combines with J gene TRBJ2-2, with a tentative D call TRBD1 (5 bases). CDR3 length: 16 residues. Trimming removed 0 bases from V and 6 bases from J, with 15 bases in between. Germline values: CDR1 SGDLS, CDR2 YYNGEE. The CDR3 coding sequence is TGTGCCAGCAGCGTAGTCTCCCAGGGTGGTCCCGGGGAGCTGTTTTTT. It is translated as CASSVVSQGGPGELFF.

The genes are TRBV11-2 and TRBJ2-5; the D gene is possibly TRBD1 (5 bases). The CDR3 runs 17 residues. Trimming removed 2 bases from V and 5 bases from J, with 21 bases in between. CDR1 is SGHAT, CDR2 FQNNGV, per germline. In nucleotides, the CDR3 is TGTGCCAGCAGCTTATTCCGCCACCGACAGTCTAATGAGACCCAGTACTTC. This codes for CASSLFRHRQSNETQYF.

This clone appeared once. The chain joins TRBV30 to TRBJ2-1; 8 nucleotides agree with TRBD1. Germline V CDR1 and CDR2: GTSNPN, SVGIG (reference sequence). With V trimmed by 5 bases and J by 13 bases, 7 bases remained unmatched. This CDR3 is built from 11 residues. CDR3 protein: CAWSQGVLQFF. CDR3 coding DNA: TGTGCCTGGTCACAGGGGGTTTTACAGTTCTTC.

The rearrangement uses TRBV10-3 and TRBJ2-1, with D possibly being TRBD2 (6 bases). V lost 7 bases to trimming and J lost 0 bases, with 25 bases between them. CDR1 is ENHRY and CDR2 is SYGVKD in the germline V gene. CDR3 length: 19 residues. The CDR3: CAITSRPYGGESSYNEQFF. The CDR3, as DNA: TGTGCCATCACCAGTCGCCCTTATGGCGGGGAGAGCTCCTACAATGAGCAGTTCTTC.

This clone was seen a single time. The rearrangement links TRBV5-4 to TRBJ1-2; TRBD1 is a possible D gene (5 bases). V lost 3 bases and J lost 7, with 19 bases in between. Germline V gene lookup returns CDR1 SGHNT and CDR2 YYREEE (reference sequence). The CDR3 spans 15 residues. The CDR3 sequence is CASSSGTAPPGGYTF. The CDR3 region has the DNA TGTGCCAGCAGCTCAGGGACGGCCCCGCCGGGTGGCTACACCTTC.

This clone appeared a single time. The chain is built from TRBV7-4 and TRBJ1-3; D call uncertain. The germline V and J ends were trimmed by 1 base and 2 bases, with 15 bases remaining between them. This CDR3 has 17 amino acids. The germline gives CDR1 SGHVT, CDR2 SQSDAQ. The chain's CDR3 is CASSLVARRVTGNTIYF. The CDR3, as DNA: TGTGCCAGCAGCTTAGTGGCGCGGAGGGTAACTGGAAACACCATATATTTT.

V is TRBV2 and J is TRBJ1-1; D gene unclear. CDR3 length equals 15 residues. V was shortened by 4 bases and J by 5 bases, with 17 bases between the two germline ends. The germline V gene has CDR1 SNHLY and CDR2 FYNNEI. This CDR3 reads CASSGSYPITTEAFF. CDR3 sequence (DNA): TGTGCCAGCAGTGGCTCTTACCCAATTACGACTGAAGCTTTCTTT.

The chain joins TRBV28 to TRBJ2-7, with D perhaps being TRBD1 or TRBD2 (5 bases each). The length of the CDR3 is 14 residues. V shed 4 bases and J shed 2 bases, with 12 bases lying between them. Per the germline V gene, CDR1 is MDHEN and CDR2 is SYDVKM. CDR3 bases: TGTGCCAGCAGTTCAGGGACGTGGGCCTACGAGCAGTACTTC. Its translation is CASSSGTWAYEQYF.

The CDR3 spells CASSLRASSYEQYF. The CDR3 DNA is TGTGCCAGCAGCTTGCGGGCTAGCTCCTACGAGCAGTACTTC. J is TRBJ2-7 and V is TRBV5-5; D remains unclear. CDR1 SGHKS and CDR2 YYEKEE come from the germline V gene (reference sequence). The ends were cut back, 1 base at V and 0 bases at J, with 8 bases in the middle. This CDR3 is built from 14 residues.

Remarks on this clone: Additional DNA sequences in this sample encode the identical CDR3. V gene TRBV6-5 combines with J gene TRBJ1-1; no clear D gene. Looked up from germline, CDR1 is MNHEY and CDR2 is SVGAGI. V lost 0 bases to trimming and J lost 4 bases, with 9 bases between them. The CDR3 runs 14 residues. The CDR3 DNA sequence: TGTGCCAGCAGTTACTCGAGGCGGGGCACTGAAGCTTTCTTT. Translating gives CASSYSRRGTEAFF.

The rearrangement links TRBV11-3 to TRBJ2-2, with TRBD2 matching 11 bases. Germline assignment: CDR1 SGHNT and CDR2 YENEEA. V was clipped by 0 bases and J by 13 bases; unmatched bases: 4. The CDR3 is 14 amino acids. Here the CDR3 DNA reads TGTGCCAGCAGCTTAGATCCCGGACTAGCGGGGCTGTTTTTT. It yields the protein CASSLDPGLAGLFF.

The chain's CDR3 is CASSPGQGLGGNTIYF. In DNA form, the CDR3 reads TGCGCCAGCAGCCCGGGACAGGGCCTGGGAGGAAACACCATATATTTT. This sequence joins TRBV5-1 and TRBJ1-3; 9 bases align to TRBD1. V lost 4 bases to trimming and J lost 4 bases; unmatched junction nucleotides: 9. This CDR3 contains 16 residues. Germline V gives CDR1 SGHRS, CDR2 YFSETQ.

The rearrangement links TRBV19 to TRBJ1-5; D unclear. There are 14 residues in the CDR3. V lost 8 bases, J lost 0 bases, and 11 bases lay in between. Per germline, CDR1 LNHDA and CDR2 SQIVND (reference sequence). The CDR3 loop is CASLSGPSNQPQHF. In DNA form, the CDR3 reads TGTGCCAGTCTTTCCGGGCCTAGCAATCAGCCCCAGCATTTT.

This clone was found once. This chain uses TRBV7-9 with TRBJ1-1; no clear D. CDR1 SEHNR and CDR2 FQNEAQ come from the germline V gene (reference sequence). The ends were cut back, 5 bases at V and 3 bases at J, with 10 bases in the middle. The CDR3 length is 13 residues. For the CDR3, the DNA is TGTGCCAGCAGCCTAAGGTCAGACACTGAAGCTTTCTTT. Protein: CASSLRSDTEAFF.

The genes are TRBV11-2 and TRBJ2-1, with D perhaps TRBD1 (6 bases). CDR3 length: 11 amino acids. V dropped 5 bases and J dropped 10 bases, with 9 bases sitting between them. Germline loops: CDR1 SGHAT, CDR2 FQNNGV. The CDR3 DNA sequence: TGTGCCAGCAGCGGGGGCTCCGAGCAGTTCTTC. As protein: CASSGGSEQFF.

The chain uses TRBV6-5 and TRBJ2-3; weak D call: TRBD2 (5 bases). The germline CDR1 and CDR2 sequences are MNHEY and SVGAGI. V lost 1 base and J 0 bases, leaving 11 bases between the germline ends. CDR3 size: 16 residues. The CDR3, as DNA: TGTGCCAGCAGTTACTTCTCAGCGGCTAGCACAGATACGCAGTATTTT. Translating it yields CASSYFSAASTDTQYF.

Worth noting for this clone: This sample also contains other DNA sequences that code for the same CDR3. This chain connects TRBV2 to TRBJ1-2; D uncertain. Between the trimmed V and J ends, which lost 6 bases and 0 bases, there was a span of 8 bases. This CDR3 has 13 amino acids. Germline V gene data show CDR1 as SNHLY and CDR2 as FYNNEI. CDR3 region: CASSEAPNYGYTF. CDR3 in DNA: TGTGCCAGCAGCGAGGCCCCTAACTATGGCTACACCTTC.

This rearrangement joins TRBV27 to TRBJ2-7; 8 bases fit TRBD2. V lost 5 bases to trimming and J lost 3 bases; unmatched junction nucleotides: 9. CDR1 is MNHEY and CDR2 is SMNVEV in the germline V gene (reference sequence). This CDR3 region has 15 residues. The CDR3 DNA reads as TGTGCCAGCAGTGTGTCCGGGACTAGTCGCTACGAGCAGTACTTC. Translation gives CASSVSGTSRYEQYF.